This TCR beta chain appears in the sequencing data of a study of cytomegalovirus exposure and HLA in healthy donors. The primer mix had 60 Vbeta and 13 Jbeta primers. TCRdb's table, derived via immunoSEQ multiplex PCR, lists solely in-frame clones and lacks some. The data hold over 100,000 clones, with around 74% observed a single time. In this sample, this clone turned up a few times. This CDR3 spans 13 amino acids. CDR1 is SEHNR, CDR2 FQNEAQ, per germline (reference sequence). The ends were cut back, 1 base at V and 9 bases at J, with 10 bases in the middle. The sequenced sample consisted of PBMCs. This chain links TRBV7-9 with TRBJ2-1; D unresolved. The source is a male donor in good health and CMV-seronegative. The CDR3 loop is CASSLGHYGEQFF. CDR3 coding DNA: TGTGCCAGCAGCTTAGGCCACTACGGTGAGCAGTTCTTC.